These 20 T cell receptor beta chains were sequenced from one sample in a study of blood T cell repertoires in COVID-19 (dated by TCRdb to the early 2020s). Libraries were constructed by the immunoSEQ multiplex PCR assay. TCRdb holds this immuneACCESS table with in-frame rearrangements only. Some clones are missing; in checked studies, unresolved V genes explain under half, and the rest has no known cause. For this sample the table gives 200,000 to 300,000 clones, of which 75% to 90% were detected only once. The top ten clonotypes cover 0.87% of the sample. Material for sequencing was PBMCs or T cells enriched from blood (not recorded which). The receptor source for this set is a man between 50 and 59 years old who had been exposed to COVID-19.

The rearrangement joins TRBV5-1 to TRBJ1-2; 8 bases are a match to TRBD1. The J segment lost 3 bases and the V segment lost 2 bases, leaving 3 bases of the junction unmatched. The CDR3 length is 14 residues. Looked up from germline, CDR1 is SGHRS and CDR2 is YFSETQ. DNA for the CDR3: TGCGCCAGCAGCTTACAGGGGGTCGACTATGGCTACACCTTC. As protein: CASSLQGVDYGYTF.

CDR3 nucleotide sequence: TGTGCCTGGAGTGTAATGCGGACTAGCGGGAGGTTCCCAGATACGCAGTATTTT. It is translated as CAWSVMRTSGRFPDTQYF. The rearrangement joins TRBV30 to TRBJ2-3; 14 bases align to TRBD2. V lost 0 bases to trimming and J lost 4 bases; unmatched junction nucleotides: 9. The CDR3 loop spans 18 amino acids. The germline gives CDR1 GTSNPN, CDR2 SVGIG (reference sequence).

The chain recombines TRBV5-1 with TRBJ1-3; 12 bases match TRBD1. With 4 bases clipped from V and 0 bases from J, the junction kept 14 bases outside the gene matches. This CDR3 is 20 amino acids long. The germline V gene encodes CDR1 SGHRS and CDR2 YFSETQ. CDR3 residues: CASSQGTGGFPSRSGNTIYF. The CDR3 DNA is TGCGCCAGCAGCCAAGGGACAGGGGGCTTCCCGTCTCGCTCTGGAAACACCATATATTTT.

Concerning this clone itself: A junction boundary mismatches the germline segment, possibly from a read error. The rearrangement uses TRBV7-7 and TRBJ2-1, with no clear D. The length of the CDR3 is 13 residues. Germline CDR1 reads SSHAT; CDR2 reads FNYEAQ (reference sequence). The CDR3 reads CASSLDTGREQFF. For the CDR3, the DNA is TGTGCTAGCAGCTTAGATACTGGGCGCGAGCAGTTCTTC.

V usage is TRBV10-1 and J usage is TRBJ2-2; D is possibly TRBD1 (6 bases). This CDR3 is built from 17 residues. V was trimmed by 0 bases and J by 3 bases, leaving 14 bases between them. Germline values: CDR1 WNHNN, CDR2 SYGVQD (reference sequence). The CDR3 nucleotides read TGCGCCAGCAGTGAGTCGAGGAAGGGGGACGACACCGGGGAGCTGTTTTTT. Encoded protein: CASSESRKGDDTGELFF.

The chain uses TRBV5-8 and TRBJ1-1; tentatively, D is TRBD1 (6 bases). Germline CDR1 reads SGHTS; CDR2 reads YDEGEE. The CDR3 spans 17 residues. The V and J ends lost 0 bases and 0 bases respectively, with 15 bases between them. This chain's CDR3 is CASSLAQGRDLNTEAFF. In nucleotides, the CDR3 is TGTGCCAGCAGCTTGGCGCAGGGGAGGGACCTGAACACTGAAGCTTTCTTT.

This rearrangement joins TRBV7-6 to TRBJ1-5, with D maybe TRBD1 (6 bases). This CDR3 spans 16 amino acids. Trimming cost V 1 base and J 2 bases, with 12 bases left between them. Germline lookup yields CDR1 SGHVS and CDR2 FNYEAQ. CDR3 coding DNA: TGTGCCAGCAGCTTAGGGGGAGACAGGCGCAATCAGCCCCAGCATTTT. Its translation is CASSLGGDRRNQPQHF.

This chain links TRBV5-1 with TRBJ2-1; no reliable D call. The CDR3 covers 16 residues. The V end was cut by 3 bases, the J end by 3 bases, with 16 bases between. Per the germline V gene, CDR1 is SGHRS and CDR2 is YFSETQ. The CDR3 here is CASSYRSTFDYNEQFF. The CDR3 DNA reads as TGCGCCAGCAGCTACCGGAGCACATTTGACTACAATGAGCAGTTCTTC.

The chain carries TRBV11-3 and TRBJ1-1, with D maybe TRBD1 (5 bases). This CDR3 is 13 amino acids long. The V end lost 3 bases, the J end lost 2 bases, and 7 bases lay between the germline ends. CDR1 and CDR2 (germline): SGHNT, YENEEA. CDR3 loop: CASSLDTNTEAFF. CDR3 bases: TGTGCCAGCAGCTTGGACACAAACACTGAAGCTTTCTTT. The full variable domain, rest sourced from reference TRBV11-3 and TRBJ1-1, is EAGVVQSPRYKIIEKKQPVAFWCNPISGHNTLYWYLQNLGQGPELLIRYENEEAVDDSQLPKDRFSAERLKGVDSTLKIQPAELGDSAVYLCASSLDTNTEAFFGQGTRLTVV.

J is TRBJ2-7 and V is TRBV21-1; TRBD2 was called by the table and not checked on the DNA. TRBV21-1 counts as a pseudogene. This CDR3 spans 17 amino acids. Here the CDR3 reads CAKSIGLAGGPMYEQYV. CDR3 DNA: TGTGCTAAAAGCATAGGACTAGCGGGAGGGCCTATGTACGAGCAGTACGTC.

The chain links TRBV11-2 to TRBJ2-5, with a tentative D call TRBD2 (5 bases). The V gene's germline CDR1 is SGHAT and CDR2 FQNNGV. Trimming removed 3 bases from V and 4 bases from J, with 12 bases in between. The CDR3 contains 14 residues. The CDR3 DNA follows: TGTGCCAGCAGCTTTAATGAGGGTGGAGAGACCCAGTACTTC. It is translated as CASSFNEGGETQYF.

Remarks on this clone: One end of the junction does not line up with germline, which may come from a read error. This rearrangement joins TRBV5-1 to TRBJ1-1; no reliable D call. Germline CDR1 and CDR2: SGHRS and YFSETQ. CDR3 size: 15 residues. The chain's CDR3 is CASSWAGGGNAEAFF. The DNA of the CDR3 is TGCGCCAGCAGCTGGGCGGGCGGCGGGAACGCTGAAGCTTTCTTT.

This chain uses TRBV29-1 with TRBJ1-3; 10 bases agree with TRBD1. V gave up 5 bases and J gave up 2 bases; unmatched junction bases: 6. The CDR3 runs to 15 residues. Germline CDR1 and CDR2: SQVTM and ANQGSEA. CDR3 region: CSVSPGQGTGNTIYF. The CDR3 nucleotides are TGCAGCGTTTCACCGGGACAGGGGACTGGAAACACCATATATTTT.

The rearrangement joins TRBV7-2 to TRBJ2-1, with TRBD1 matching over 8 bases. Germline V lookup: CDR1 SGHTA, CDR2 FQGNSA. The length of the CDR3 is 15 residues. J gave up 6 bases and V 5 bases, and 9 bases lay outside the gene matches. The CDR3: CASSPLRTGTNEQFF. The CDR3 DNA reads as TGTGCCAGCAGCCCCCTCCGGACAGGGACCAATGAGCAGTTCTTC.

The chain links TRBV3-1 (or the pseudogene TRBV3-2) to TRBJ2-2; 8 bases are shared with TRBD1. The CDR3 is made up of 15 amino acids. Germline CDR1 LGHDT, CDR2 YNNKEL (reference sequence). V lost 4 bases to trimming and J lost 3 bases; unmatched junction nucleotides: 4. This CDR3 is CASSLRGLDTGELFF. For the CDR3, the DNA is TGTGCCAGCAGCCTCAGGGGGCTGGACACCGGGGAGCTGTTTTTT.

Written as DNA, the CDR3 is TGTGCCAGCAGCGACCCAGGGGGCCCAAGATACTACGAGCAGTACGTC. Translating gives CASSDPGGPRYYEQYV. The rearrangement links TRBV2 to TRBJ2-7; 8 positions match TRBD1. Germline trimming cut 6 bases from V and 3 bases from J; bases unmatched to any gene: 13. This CDR3 contains 16 residues. Germline V gene data show CDR1 as SNHLY and CDR2 as FYNNEI.

The chain combines TRBV19 with TRBJ1-5; D gene ambiguous. The V and J ends lost 3 bases and 10 bases respectively, with 13 bases between them. Germline V lookup: CDR1 LNHDA, CDR2 SQIVND (reference sequence). There are 13 residues in the CDR3. Here the CDR3 DNA reads TGTGCCAGTAGTATTCTCCAGGCTTCTCCCCAGCATTTT. It codes for CASSILQASPQHF.

V and J are TRBV28 and TRBJ1-5, with TRBD1 as a possible D gene (6 bases). The CDR3 sequence is 17 residues long. The V end lost 1 base, the J end lost 0 bases, and 13 bases lay between the germline ends. Germline V gives CDR1 MDHEN, CDR2 SYDVKM. The CDR3 spells CASSLSLGQPSNQPQHF. CDR3 DNA sequence: TGTGCCAGCAGTTTATCCCTCGGACAGCCTAGCAATCAGCCCCAGCATTTT.

The chain couples TRBV7-3 to TRBJ1-1, with D unclear. V was pared by 5 bases and J by 5 bases, with 12 bases between. CDR3 length: 13 amino acids. Germline V CDR1 and CDR2: SGHTA, FQGTGA. DNA for the CDR3: TGTGCCAGCAGCGTGGGAAGGGAGACTGAAGCTTTCTTT. It is translated as CASSVGRETEAFF.

The chain has TRBV9 and TRBJ2-3; D may be TRBD2 (6 bases). This CDR3 contains 16 residues. CDR1 SGDLS and CDR2 YYNGEE come from the germline V gene. The V gene lost 0 bases and the J gene lost 10 bases, with 21 bases spanning the gap. CDR3 nucleotide sequence: TGTGCCAGCAGCGTAGTGGCCAGCGGGCCCCGCGGAGCGCAGTATTTT. Its protein is CASSVVASGPRGAQYF.